This T cell receptor beta chain was found in a study of T cell clonality in common variable immunodeficiency. Study-wide points: Common variable immunodeficiency TCR beta sequences reportedly had fewer deletions and N-nucleotide insertions. Links between repertoire features and CVID complications were heterogeneity-limited.

A word on this clone: Its target is unknown.

Sequencing used immunoSEQ multiplex PCR; TCRdb keeps in-frame clones, though not all of them. There are tens of thousands of clones in the sample, none observed a single time. What was sequenced was peripheral blood mononuclear cells. The origin of this receptor is a human donor with common variable immunodeficiency.

The CDR3 DNA, read in part, is TGCAGTGCTAGAGCCCCCCGGGACAGGGGCGACGAG. Amino acids: CSARAPRDRGDE. The complete CDR3 protein is CSARAPRDRGDEQYF. The chain employs TRBV20-1 and TRBJ2-7, with TRBD1 matching 10 bases. The read gets to within 3 residues of the CDR3 end, and the germline J gene fills in the rest. V lost 1 base, J lost 5 bases, and 8 bases stayed unmatched. This CDR3 comprises 15 residues. Germline CDR1 and CDR2: DFQATT and SNEGSKA (reference sequence).